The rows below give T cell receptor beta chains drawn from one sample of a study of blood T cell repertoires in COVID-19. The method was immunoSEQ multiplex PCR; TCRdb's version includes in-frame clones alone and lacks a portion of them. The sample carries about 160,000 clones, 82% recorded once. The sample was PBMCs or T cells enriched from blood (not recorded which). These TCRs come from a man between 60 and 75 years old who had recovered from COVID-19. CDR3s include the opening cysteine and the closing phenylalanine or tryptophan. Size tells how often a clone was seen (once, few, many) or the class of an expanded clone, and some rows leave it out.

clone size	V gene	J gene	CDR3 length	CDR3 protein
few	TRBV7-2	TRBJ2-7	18	CASSSRGWSGGMGYEQYF
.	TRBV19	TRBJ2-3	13	CASSITGTDTQYF
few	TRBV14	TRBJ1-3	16	CASSVRGGASGNTIYF
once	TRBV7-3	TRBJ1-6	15	CASSAGTGVGSPLHF
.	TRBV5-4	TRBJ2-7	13	CASSLQGHYEQYF
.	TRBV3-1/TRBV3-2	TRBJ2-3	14	CASSQELRLDTQYF
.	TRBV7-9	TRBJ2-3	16	CASSSGTSGLTDTQYF
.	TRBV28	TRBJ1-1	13	CASTPWAYQEAFF
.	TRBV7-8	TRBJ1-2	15	CASSSSLRYPYGYTF
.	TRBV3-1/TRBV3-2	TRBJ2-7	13	CASSPRQGWEQYF
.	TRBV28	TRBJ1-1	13	CASIQGRYPEAFF
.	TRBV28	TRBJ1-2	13	CASTPGGGYGYTF
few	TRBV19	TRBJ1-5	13	CASSIRRDQPQHF
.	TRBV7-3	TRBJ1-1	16	CASSPHRNPGGTEAFF
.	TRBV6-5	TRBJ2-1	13	CASKGGAYNEQFF
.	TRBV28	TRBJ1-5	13	CASTLPSRQPQHF
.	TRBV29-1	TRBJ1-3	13	CSARALSGNTIYF
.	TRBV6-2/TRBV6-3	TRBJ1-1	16	CASSYRAAGRGTEAFF
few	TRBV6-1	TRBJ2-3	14	CASSEARGRNTQYF
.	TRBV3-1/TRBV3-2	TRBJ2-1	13	CASSQGTDNEQFF
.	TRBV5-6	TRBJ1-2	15	CASSPGPTERDGYTF
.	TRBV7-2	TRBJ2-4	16	CASSLNSGGTGNIQYF
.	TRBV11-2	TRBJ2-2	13	CASSLSLTGELFF
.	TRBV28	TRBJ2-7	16	CASSHGQQRRAYEQYF
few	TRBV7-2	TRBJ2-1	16	CASSLELAGGYNEQFF
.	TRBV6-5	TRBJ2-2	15	CASTRGGANTGELFF
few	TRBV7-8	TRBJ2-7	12	CASSFSGYEQYF
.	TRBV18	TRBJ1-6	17	CASSPLGPTELKSPLHF